This T cell receptor (beta chain) is from a study of blood T cell repertoires in COVID-19. In the study overall: PBMCs, B-cell-depleted T cells, or T cells were the source of the cDNA or gDNA that made up the material.

How the authors handled the data: Reference gene primer amplification gave nucleated cell count estimates. TCRdb's copy holds only in-frame clones and misses some; the assay was immunoSEQ multiplex PCR. The V and J calls and the clone size are those of that table, but D and trimming were determined from the DNA. The sample holds some 140,000 clones, around 85% seen once. The CDR3 sequence is 14 residues long. CDR1 is SGHRS and CDR2 is YFSETQ in the germline V gene. The trim removed 0 bases at V and 6 bases at J, leaving 2 bases unmatched. V is TRBV5-1 and J is TRBJ2-7; 11 nucleotides match TRBD1. The clonotype comes from a woman in her fifties or sixties with acute or convalescent COVID-19. The specimen was peripheral blood. CDR3 in DNA: TGCGCCAGCAGCTTGGCTGGGACAGGGGGCGAGCAGTACTTC. It translates to CASSLAGTGGEQYF.